The clone carrying this T cell receptor (beta chain) was detected many times. What it recognizes is unknown. The data were taken from a study of breast tumors, draining lymph nodes, adjacent tissues. Findings and limits, study-wide: Data fit most tumor T cells coming from lymph node, expanding in tumor. Luminal-like breast cancer showed significantly greater tumor-nontumor repertoire similarity than basal-like breast cancer did. Tumors had less TCR diversity than lymph nodes, more than nontumor tissue.

Breast cancer patients provided tissue from their axillary draining lymph nodes. TCRdb called the multiplex PCR reads again in MiXCR, with one record for every CDR3 protein. The sample yields more than 250,000 distinct CDR3 sequences, around 30% seen once. V was shortened by 5 bases and J by 3 bases, with 11 bases between the two germline ends. Germline-derived CDR1 and CDR2 are SGHAT and FQDESV (reference sequence). CDR3 length: 13 residues. Material for sequencing was axillary lymph node tissue. The genes are TRBV11-1 and TRBJ2-7; a possible D gene is TRBD1 (5 bases). This clonotype was obtained from a female donor with breast cancer. Some clones in this sample may be carry-over from other donors' samples. This CDR3 is CASSPPQGYEQYF. The DNA of the CDR3 is TGTGCCAGCAGCCCTCCTCAGGGCTACGAGCAGTACTTC. The whole variable domain, remainder taken from reference TRBV11-1 and TRBJ2-7, is EAEVAQSPRYKITEKSQAVAFWCDPISGHATLYWYRQILGQGPELLVQFQDESVVDDSQLPKDRFSAERLKGVDSTLKIQPAELGDSAMYLCASSPPQGYEQYFGPGTRLTVT.